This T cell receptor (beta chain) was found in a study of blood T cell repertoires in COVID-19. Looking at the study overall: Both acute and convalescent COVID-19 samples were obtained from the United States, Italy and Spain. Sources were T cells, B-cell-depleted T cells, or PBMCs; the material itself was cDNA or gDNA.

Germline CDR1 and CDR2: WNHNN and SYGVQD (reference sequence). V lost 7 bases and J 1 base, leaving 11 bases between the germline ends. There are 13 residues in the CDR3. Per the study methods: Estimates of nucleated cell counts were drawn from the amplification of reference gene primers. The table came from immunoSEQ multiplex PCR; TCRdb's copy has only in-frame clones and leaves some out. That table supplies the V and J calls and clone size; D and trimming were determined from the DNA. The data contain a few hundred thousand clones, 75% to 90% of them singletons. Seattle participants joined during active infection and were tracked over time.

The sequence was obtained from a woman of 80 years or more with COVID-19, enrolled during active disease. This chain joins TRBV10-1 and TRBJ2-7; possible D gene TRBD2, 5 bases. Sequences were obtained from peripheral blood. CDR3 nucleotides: TGCGCCAGCACCAGACGGACTTCCTACGAGCAGTACTTC. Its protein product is CASTRRTSYEQYF.